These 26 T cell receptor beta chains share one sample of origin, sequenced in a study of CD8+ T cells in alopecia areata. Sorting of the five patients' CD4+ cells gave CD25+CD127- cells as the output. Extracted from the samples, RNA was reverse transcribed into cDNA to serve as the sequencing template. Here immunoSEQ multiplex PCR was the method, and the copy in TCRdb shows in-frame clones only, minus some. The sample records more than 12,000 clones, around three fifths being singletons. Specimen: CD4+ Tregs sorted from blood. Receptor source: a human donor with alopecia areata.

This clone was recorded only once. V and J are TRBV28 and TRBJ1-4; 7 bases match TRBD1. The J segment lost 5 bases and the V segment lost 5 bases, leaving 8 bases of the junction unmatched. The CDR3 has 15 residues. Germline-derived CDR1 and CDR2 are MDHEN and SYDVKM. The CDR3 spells CASSRVGTENEKLFF. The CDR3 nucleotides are TGTGCCAGCAGTAGGGTCGGGACAGAAAATGAAAAACTGTTTTTT.

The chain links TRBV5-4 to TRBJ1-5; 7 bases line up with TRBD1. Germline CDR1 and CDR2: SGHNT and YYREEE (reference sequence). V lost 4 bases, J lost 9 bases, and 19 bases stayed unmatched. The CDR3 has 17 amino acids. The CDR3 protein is CASSPPIDRASGGPQHF. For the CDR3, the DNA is TGTGCCAGCAGCCCACCAATCGACAGGGCTTCAGGGGGGCCCCAGCATTTT.

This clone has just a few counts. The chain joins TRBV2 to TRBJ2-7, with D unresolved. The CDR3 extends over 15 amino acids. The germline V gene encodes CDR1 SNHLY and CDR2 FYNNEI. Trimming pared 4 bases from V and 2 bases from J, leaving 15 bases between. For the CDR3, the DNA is TGTGCCAGCAGTGGCGATAGGGTCCTTGCCTACGAGCAGTACTTC. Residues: CASSGDRVLAYEQYF.

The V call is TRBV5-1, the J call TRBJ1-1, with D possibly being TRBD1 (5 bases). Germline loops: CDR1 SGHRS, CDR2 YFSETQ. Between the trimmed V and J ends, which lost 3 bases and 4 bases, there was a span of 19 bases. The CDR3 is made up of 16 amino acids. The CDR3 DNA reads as TGCGCCAGCAGCTGGGCAACCGGGACGGCGATCACTGAAGCTTTCTTT. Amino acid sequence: CASSWATGTAITEAFF.

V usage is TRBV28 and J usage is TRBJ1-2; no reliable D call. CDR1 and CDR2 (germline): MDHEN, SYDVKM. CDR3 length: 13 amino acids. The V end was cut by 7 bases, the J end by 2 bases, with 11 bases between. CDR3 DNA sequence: TGTGCCAGCACGTCCGGGAACAACTATGGCTACACCTTC. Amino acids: CASTSGNNYGYTF.

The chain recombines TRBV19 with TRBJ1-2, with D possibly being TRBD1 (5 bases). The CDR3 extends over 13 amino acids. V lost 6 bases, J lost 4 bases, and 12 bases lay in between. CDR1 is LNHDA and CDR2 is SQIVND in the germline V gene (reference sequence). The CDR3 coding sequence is TGTGCCAGTAGCGGGACTGTGTTCTATGGCTACACCTTC. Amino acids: CASSGTVFYGYTF.

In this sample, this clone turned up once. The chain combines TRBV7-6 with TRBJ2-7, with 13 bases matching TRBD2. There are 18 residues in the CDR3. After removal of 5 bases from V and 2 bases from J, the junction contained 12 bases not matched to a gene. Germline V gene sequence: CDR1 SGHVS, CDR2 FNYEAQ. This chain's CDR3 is CASSARTSGSVWPYEQYF. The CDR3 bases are TGTGCCAGCAGCGCAAGGACTAGCGGGAGTGTGTGGCCCTACGAGCAGTACTTC. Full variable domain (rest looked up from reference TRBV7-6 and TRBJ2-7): GAGVSQSPRYKVTKRGQDVALRCDPISGHVSLYWYRQALGQGPEFLTYFNYEAQQDKSGLPNDRFSAERPEGSISTLTIQRTEQRDSAMYRCASSARTSGSVWPYEQYFGPGTRLTVT.

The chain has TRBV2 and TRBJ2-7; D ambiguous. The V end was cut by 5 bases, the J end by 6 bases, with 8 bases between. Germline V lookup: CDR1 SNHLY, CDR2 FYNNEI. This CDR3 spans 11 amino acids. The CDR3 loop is CASSYVSEQYF. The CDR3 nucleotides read TGTGCCAGCAGTTACGTTTCCGAGCAGTACTTC.

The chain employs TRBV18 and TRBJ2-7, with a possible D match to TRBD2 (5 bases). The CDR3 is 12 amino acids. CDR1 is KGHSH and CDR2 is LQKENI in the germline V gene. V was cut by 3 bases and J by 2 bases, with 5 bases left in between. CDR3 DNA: TGTGCCAGCTCACCGGGAGCCTACGAGCAGTACTTC. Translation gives CASSPGAYEQYF.

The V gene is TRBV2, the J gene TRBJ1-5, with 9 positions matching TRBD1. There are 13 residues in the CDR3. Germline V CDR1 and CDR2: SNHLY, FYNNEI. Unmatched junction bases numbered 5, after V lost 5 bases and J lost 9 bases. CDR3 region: CASSWDRERPQHF. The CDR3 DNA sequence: TGTGCCAGCAGTTGGGACAGGGAGAGGCCCCAGCATTTT.

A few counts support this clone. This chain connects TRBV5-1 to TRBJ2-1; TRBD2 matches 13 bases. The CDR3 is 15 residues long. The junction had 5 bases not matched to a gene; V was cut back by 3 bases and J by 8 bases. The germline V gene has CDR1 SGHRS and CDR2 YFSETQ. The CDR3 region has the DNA TGCGCCAGCAGCTCCGGACTAGCGGGAGTCGATGAGCAGTTCTTC. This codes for CASSSGLAGVDEQFF. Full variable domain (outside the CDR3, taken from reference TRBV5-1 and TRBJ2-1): KAGVTQTPRYLIKTRGQQVTLSCSPISGHRSVSWYQQTPGQGLQFLFEYFSETQRNKGNFPGRFSGRQFSNSRSEMNVSTLELGDSALYLCASSSGLAGVDEQFFGPGTRLTVL.

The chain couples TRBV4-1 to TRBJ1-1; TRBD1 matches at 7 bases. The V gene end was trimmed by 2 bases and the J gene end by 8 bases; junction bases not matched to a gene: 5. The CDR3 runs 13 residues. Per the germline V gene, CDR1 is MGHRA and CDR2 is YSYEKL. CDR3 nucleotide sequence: TGCGCCAGCAGCCAACCCTTGGGACAGGAAGCTTTCTTT. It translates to CASSQPLGQEAFF.

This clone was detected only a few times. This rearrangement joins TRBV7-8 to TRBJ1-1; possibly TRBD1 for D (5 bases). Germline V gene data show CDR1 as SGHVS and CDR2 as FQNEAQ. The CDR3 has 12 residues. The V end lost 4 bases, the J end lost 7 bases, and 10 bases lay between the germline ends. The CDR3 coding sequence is TGTGCCAGCAGCTACAGAGGGGTTGAAGCTTTCTTT. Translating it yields CASSYRGVEAFF.

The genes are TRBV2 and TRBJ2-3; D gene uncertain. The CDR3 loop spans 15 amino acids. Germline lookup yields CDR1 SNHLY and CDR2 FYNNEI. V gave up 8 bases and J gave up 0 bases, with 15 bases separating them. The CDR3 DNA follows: TGTGCCAGCCAAAGCACTACCGCTAGCACAGATACGCAGTATTTT. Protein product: CASQSTTASTDTQYF.

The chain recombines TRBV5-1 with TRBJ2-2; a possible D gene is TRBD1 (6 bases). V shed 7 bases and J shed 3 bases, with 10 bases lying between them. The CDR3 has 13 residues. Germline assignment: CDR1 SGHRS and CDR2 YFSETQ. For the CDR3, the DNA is TGCGCCAGCCGACAGGAGGACACCGGGGAGCTGTTTTTT. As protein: CASRQEDTGELFF. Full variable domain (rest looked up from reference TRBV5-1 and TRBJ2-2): KAGVTQTPRYLIKTRGQQVTLSCSPISGHRSVSWYQQTPGQGLQFLFEYFSETQRNKGNFPGRFSGRQFSNSRSEMNVSTLELGDSALYLCASRQEDTGELFFGEGSRLTVL.

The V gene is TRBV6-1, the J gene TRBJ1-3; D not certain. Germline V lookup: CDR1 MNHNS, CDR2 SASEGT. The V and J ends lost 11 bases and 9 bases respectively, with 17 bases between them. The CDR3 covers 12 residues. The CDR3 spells CASGQSLRTIYF. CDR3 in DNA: TGTGCCTCGGGTCAATCCCTCCGCACCATATATTTT.

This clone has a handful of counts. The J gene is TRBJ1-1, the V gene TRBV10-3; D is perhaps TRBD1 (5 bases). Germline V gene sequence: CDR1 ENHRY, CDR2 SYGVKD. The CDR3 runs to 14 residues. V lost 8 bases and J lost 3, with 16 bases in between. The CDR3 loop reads CAIGDDWGYTEAFF. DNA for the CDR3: TGTGCCATCGGGGACGACTGGGGTTACACTGAAGCTTTCTTT.

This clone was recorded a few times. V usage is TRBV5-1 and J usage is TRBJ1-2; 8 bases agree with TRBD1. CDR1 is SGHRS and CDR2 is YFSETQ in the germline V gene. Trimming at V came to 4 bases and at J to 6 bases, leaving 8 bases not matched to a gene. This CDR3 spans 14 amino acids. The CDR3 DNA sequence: TGCGCCAGCAGCCCGGGGACAGGATGGAATGGCTACACCTTC. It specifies CASSPGTGWNGYTF.

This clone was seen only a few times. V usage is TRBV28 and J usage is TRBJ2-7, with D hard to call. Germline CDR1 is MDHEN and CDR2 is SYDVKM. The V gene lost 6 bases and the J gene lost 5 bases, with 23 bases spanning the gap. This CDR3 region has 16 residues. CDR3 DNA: TGTGCCAGCAGGTCCCTTAAGGGCTACGCCCTGGACGAGCAGTACTTC. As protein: CASRSLKGYALDEQYF.

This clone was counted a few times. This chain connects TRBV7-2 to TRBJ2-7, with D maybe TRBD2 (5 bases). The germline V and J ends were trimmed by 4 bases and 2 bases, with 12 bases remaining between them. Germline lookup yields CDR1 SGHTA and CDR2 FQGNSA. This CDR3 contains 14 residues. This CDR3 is CASSYSSGTYEQYF. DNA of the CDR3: TGTGCCAGCAGCTATTCTTCGGGAACCTACGAGCAGTACTTC.

Here the CDR3 DNA reads TGTGCCAGCAGCTTAAGCGGGGAGCTGTTTTTT. Translating gives CASSLSGELFF. The rearrangement uses TRBV7-9 and TRBJ2-2; unclear D gene. This CDR3 contains 11 residues. Trimming stripped 2 bases from V and 7 bases from J, with 2 bases between. Germline V gene sequence: CDR1 SEHNR, CDR2 FQNEAQ (reference sequence).

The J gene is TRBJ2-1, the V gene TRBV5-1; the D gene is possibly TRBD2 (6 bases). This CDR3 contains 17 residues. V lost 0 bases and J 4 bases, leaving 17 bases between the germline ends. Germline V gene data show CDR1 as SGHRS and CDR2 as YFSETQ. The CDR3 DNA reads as TGCGCCAGCAGCTTGGTGAGGGACTCCATCCAATACAATGAGCAGTTCTTC. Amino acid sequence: CASSLVRDSIQYNEQFF.

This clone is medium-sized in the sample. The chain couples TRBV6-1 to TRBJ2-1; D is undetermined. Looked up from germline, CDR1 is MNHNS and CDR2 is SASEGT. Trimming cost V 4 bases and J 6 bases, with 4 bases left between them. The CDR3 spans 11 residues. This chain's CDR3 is CASSGFNEQFF. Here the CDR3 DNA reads TGTGCCAGCAGTGGCTTCAATGAGCAGTTCTTC.

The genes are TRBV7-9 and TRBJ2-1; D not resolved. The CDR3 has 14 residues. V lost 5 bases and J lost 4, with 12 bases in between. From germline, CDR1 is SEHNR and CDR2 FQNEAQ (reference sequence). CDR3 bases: TGTGCCAGCAGCCGAGACGTTAAATACAATGAGCAGTTCTTC. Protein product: CASSRDVKYNEQFF.

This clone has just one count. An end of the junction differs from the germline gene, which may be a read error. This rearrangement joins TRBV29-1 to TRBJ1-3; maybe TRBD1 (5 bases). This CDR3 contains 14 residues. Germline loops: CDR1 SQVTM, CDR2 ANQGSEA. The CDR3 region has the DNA TGCAGCACCCGCGGGGCGCTGAGTGGAAACACCACATATTTT. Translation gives CSTRGALSGNTTYF.

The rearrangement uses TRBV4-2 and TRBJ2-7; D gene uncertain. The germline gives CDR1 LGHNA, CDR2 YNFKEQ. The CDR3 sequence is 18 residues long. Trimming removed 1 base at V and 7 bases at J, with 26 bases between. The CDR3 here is CASSQARTGSFGLGEQYF. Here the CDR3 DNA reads TGTGCCAGCAGCCAAGCAAGGACCGGATCCTTCGGCCTAGGAGAGCAGTACTTC.